This T cell receptor (beta chain) came from a study of tumor and adjacent non-tumor tissue in lung cancer. Germline CDR1 reads SGHKS; CDR2 reads YYEKEE (reference sequence). The CDR3 is made up of 16 amino acids. V lost 9 bases and J lost 2, with 24 bases in between. A modified ARM-PCR protocol with three rounds of nested PCR amplified TCRbeta. TCRdb independently ran MiXCR on the multiplex PCR reads; one entry per CDR3 protein. Among 85,000 or so distinct CDR3 sequences, roughly three quarters were seen once, and the ten largest hold just over 20%. No cell sorting was done before RNA was extracted from the tissue. This non-tumor lung sample came from over 3 cm beyond the tumor edge.

The sequence derives from a woman between 50 and 59 years old with non-small cell lung cancer. The chain is built from TRBV5-5 and TRBJ2-7, with a weak D call TRBD1 (5 bases). The sample taken for sequencing was distant non-tumor lung tissue. The CDR3 protein is CANGFSIFDRAYEQYF. Written as DNA, the CDR3 is TGTGCCAACGGGTTCTCCATATTCGACAGAGCCTACGAGCAGTACTTC. Full variable domain (outside the CDR3, taken from reference TRBV5-5 and TRBJ2-7): DAGVTQSPTHLIKTRGQQVTLRCSPISGHKSVSWYQQVLGQGPQFIFQYYEKEERGRGNFPDRFSARQFPNYSSELNVNALLLGDSALYLCANGFSIFDRAYEQYFGPGTRLTVT.